This TCR beta chain was obtained from a study of post-analysis software for immune sequencing data. About the research overall: Included courses were relapsing-remitting and secondary progressive multiple sclerosis; progressive-relapsing multiple sclerosis was also included.

V gave up 6 bases and J gave up 1 base, with 10 bases separating them. This CDR3 comprises 13 residues. Remarks on this clonotype: What it recognizes is unknown.

Study-wide findings and caveats: Multiple sclerosis patients had significantly lower normalized Chao1 diversity than controls. About 5 TRBV segments (TRBV5-6, TRBV5-1 and TRBV20-1 among them) occurred more frequently in patients than in controls.

Prepared TCR beta cDNA libraries contained unique molecular identifiers. Once about 0.95 to 10 million T cells were used, 400,000 to 550,000 cDNA molecules resulted. TCRdb fed the PCR reads into MiXCR, producing one record per CDR3 protein. Of 350,000 to 450,000 distinct CDR3 sequences detected, less than 35% appear once; the ten largest clones hold 10% to 15%. The V and J genes are TRBV12-3 or TRBV12-4 and TRBJ2-7, with D perhaps TRBD2 (5 bases). The TCR was taken from a girl aged 5-17 years with multiple sclerosis. Sample: blood. In DNA form, the CDR3 reads TGTGCCAGCAGCATGCCGGGATCCTACGAGCAGTACTTC. Its translation is CASSMPGSYEQYF.